The 21 T cell receptor beta chains below all came from one sample that was sequenced in a study of blood T cell repertoires in COVID-19. Sequencing used immunoSEQ multiplex PCR; TCRdb keeps in-frame clones, though not all of them. The profile covers about 200,000 clones, with over 75% appearing a single time and about 5% taken by the ten largest. The sequenced sample consisted of peripheral blood. These receptors originate from a woman aged 35 to 49 with acute or convalescent COVID-19.

CDR3 in amino acids: CASSRRRNYGYTF. In DNA form, the CDR3 reads TGTGCCAGCAGTCGCAGGAGGAACTATGGCTACACCTTC. The chain combines TRBV21-1 with TRBJ1-2. TRBV21-1 is shown as a pseudogene. This CDR3 region has 13 residues.

This chain uses TRBV18 with TRBJ1-5; D not resolved. Germline assignment: CDR1 KGHSH and CDR2 LQKENI. The CDR3 extends over 13 amino acids. V lost 3 bases and J lost 4, with 7 bases in between. The CDR3 reads CASSPTQNQPQHF. The CDR3 coding sequence is TGTGCCAGCTCACCGACACAGAATCAGCCCCAGCATTTT.

This clone appeared a few times. The chain combines TRBV9 with TRBJ1-2; 9 positions agree with TRBD1. Germline V gene sequence: CDR1 SGDLS, CDR2 YYNGEE. The CDR3 sequence is 15 residues long. With V trimmed by 1 base and J by 8 bases, 9 bases remained unmatched. The CDR3 nucleotides are TGTGCCAGCAGCGTATCAAATGGACAGGGGCGCGGCTACACCTTC. It yields the protein CASSVSNGQGRGYTF.

The genes are TRBV19 and TRBJ2-1; 8 bases match TRBD2. The germline gives CDR1 LNHDA, CDR2 SQIVND (reference sequence). V shed 6 bases, J shed 4 bases, and the junction held 5 bases outside the gene matches. This CDR3 is 14 amino acids long. The CDR3 region has the DNA TGTGCCAGTAGGAAGATAGCGGGGTACAATGAGCAGTTCTTC. Its protein is CASRKIAGYNEQFF.

The gene calls are TRBV24-1 and TRBJ1-5; D is unclear. CDR1 is KGHDR and CDR2 is SFDVKD in the germline V gene. This CDR3 has 14 residues. Trimming cost V 9 bases and J 0 bases, with 11 bases left between them. Written as DNA, the CDR3 is TGTGCCACCTCCGTCGGTATTAGCAATCAGCCCCAGCATTTT. It encodes CATSVGISNQPQHF.

This rearrangement joins TRBV12-3 or TRBV12-4 to TRBJ1-1, with D maybe TRBD1 (6 bases). V shed 4 bases and J shed 6 bases, with 9 bases lying between them. CDR3 length: 12 amino acids. The CDR3 is CASSWGGAEAFF. CDR3 DNA sequence: TGTGCCAGCAGTTGGGGGGGCGCTGAAGCTTTCTTT.

J is TRBJ1-4 and V is TRBV20-1, with TRBD1 matching 8 bases. Trimming removed 3 bases from V and 11 bases from J; junction bases left unmatched: 14. Germline CDR1 DFQATT, CDR2 SNEGSKA (reference sequence). The CDR3 sequence is 15 residues long. This CDR3 is CSASLPRGRMGKLFF. The CDR3 bases are TGCAGTGCTAGTCTACCCAGGGGGCGGATGGGGAAACTGTTTTTT.

The rearrangement links TRBV2 to TRBJ2-3, with TRBD2 matching 7 bases. Germline V gene data show CDR1 as SNHLY and CDR2 as FYNNEI. The V and J ends lost 4 bases and 3 bases, in that order; junction bases with no gene match: 7. The CDR3 spans 15 residues. For the CDR3, the DNA is TGTGCCAGCAGTGGAACGGGGGGTGTGACAGATACGCAGTATTTT. It specifies CASSGTGGVTDTQYF.

This chain links TRBV27 with TRBJ1-3; no definite D call. Germline CDR1 MNHEY, CDR2 SMNVEV (reference sequence). V lost 6 bases, J lost 7 bases, and 22 bases lay in between. CDR3 length equals 16 residues. CDR3 bases: TGTGCCAGCAGCCCCAGCGGGAGCTCACTATGGAACACCATATATTTT. This translates into CASSPSGSSLWNTIYF.

The V call is TRBV18, the J call TRBJ1-5, with a tentative D call TRBD1 (6 bases). Trimming left V 0 bases short and J 3 bases short, with 9 bases between. Germline values: CDR1 KGHSH, CDR2 LQKENI. This CDR3 is 15 amino acids long. CDR3 residues: CASSPPGGSNQPQHF. The DNA of the CDR3 is TGTGCCAGCTCACCACCAGGGGGATCCAATCAGCCCCAGCATTTT.

V is TRBV5-8 and J is TRBJ1-2, with D unresolved. The CDR3 is made up of 13 amino acids. The V gene's germline CDR1 is SGHTS and CDR2 YDEGEE. Trimming left V 0 bases short and J 7 bases short, with 10 bases between. CDR3 residues: CASSLETVLGYTF. The CDR3 DNA is TGTGCCAGCAGCTTGGAAACGGTCCTTGGCTACACCTTC.

The genes are TRBV24-1 and TRBJ1-2, with a weak D call TRBD1 (5 bases). This CDR3 spans 15 amino acids. CDR1 KGHDR and CDR2 SFDVKD come from the germline V gene. The V end was cut by 6 bases, the J end by 4 bases, with 17 bases between. This CDR3 is CATSPRGVPIYGYTF. CDR3 in DNA: TGTGCCACCAGTCCGCGGGGGGTCCCGATCTATGGCTACACCTTC.

CDR3 region: CASSQEGEKGGQKGIFDTGELFF. The CDR3, as DNA: TGTGCCAGCAGCCAAGAGGGGGAAAAGGGAGGACAAAAGGGAATTTTTGACACCGGGGAGCTGTTTTTT. J is TRBJ2-2 and V is TRBV3-1 (or the pseudogene TRBV3-2), with D tentatively TRBD2 (6 bases). Trimming cost V 0 bases and J 3 bases, with 32 bases left between them. The CDR3 is 23 amino acids. Germline values: CDR1 LGHDT, CDR2 YNNKEL (reference sequence).

The chain has TRBV2 and TRBJ2-4; the match to TRBD1 covers 8 bases. Trimming removed 3 bases from V and 8 bases from J; junction bases left unmatched: 15. This CDR3 region has 17 residues. Germline loops: CDR1 SNHLY, CDR2 FYNNEI. CDR3 nucleotides: TGTGCCAGCAGTGACACTAATGGACAGGGCCCTTGGGACATTCAGTACTTC. Translation gives CASSDTNGQGPWDIQYF.

The CDR3 sequence is CASSKAPPGTSGGAVYNEQFF. Written as DNA, the CDR3 is TGTGCCAGCAGCAAAGCCCCCCCCGGGACTAGCGGGGGGGCGGTCTACAATGAGCAGTTCTTC. This rearrangement joins TRBV3-1 (or the pseudogene TRBV3-2) to TRBJ2-1; 16 positions match TRBD2. Germline values: CDR1 LGHDT, CDR2 YNNKEL (reference sequence). V lost 5 bases, J lost 3 bases, and 16 bases stayed unmatched. The CDR3 is 21 residues long.

This chain uses TRBV6-2 or TRBV6-3 with TRBJ1-2; no clear D gene. This CDR3 region has 13 residues. Germline V gene lookup returns CDR1 MNHEY and CDR2 SVGEGT. Trimming shortened V by 7 bases and J by 8 bases, and 17 bases separated the two germline ends. The CDR3 protein is CASNPEGRSGYTF. The CDR3 DNA reads TGTGCCAGCAACCCCGAGGGAAGGTCCGGCTACACCTTC.

This clone came up a few times. The chain uses TRBV28 and TRBJ1-4; possible D gene TRBD1, 6 bases. V dropped 10 bases and J dropped 0 bases, with 21 bases sitting between them. The CDR3 spans 17 residues. From germline, CDR1 is MDHEN and CDR2 SYDVKM. This CDR3 reads CATTQGLGGTTNEKLFF. DNA of the CDR3: TGTGCCACCACACAGGGCTTAGGGGGTACAACTAATGAAAAACTGTTTTTT.

V and J are TRBV7-1 and TRBJ2-4; 13 positions agree with TRBD2. TRBV7-1 belongs to the ORF category, with a function that is uncertain. The V gene end was trimmed by 1 base and the J gene end by 1 base; junction bases not matched to a gene: 22. CDR3 length: 24 amino acids. The CDR3 is CASSSGVENSGLAGLWGAKNIQYF. As DNA, the CDR3 is TGTGCCAGCAGCTCAGGGGTGGAGAACTCGGGACTAGCGGGGCTCTGGGGGGCCAAAAACATTCAGTACTTC.

The rearrangement links TRBV27 to TRBJ2-3, with 7 nucleotides matching TRBD1. The germline V gene has CDR1 MNHEY and CDR2 SMNVEV (reference sequence). There are 17 residues in the CDR3. The V gene end was trimmed by 2 bases and the J gene end by 0 bases; junction bases not matched to a gene: 8. CDR3 protein: CASSLRGQGVSTDTQYF. The CDR3 DNA reads TGTGCCAGCAGTTTAAGGGGGCAGGGGGTGAGCACAGATACGCAGTATTTT.

This clone showed up just once. The CDR3 DNA sequence: TGTGCCAGTAGTATGTCAGGGCCGGGAGAGACCCAGTACTTC. Protein: CASSMSGPGETQYF. The J gene is TRBJ2-5, the V gene TRBV19; D is possibly TRBD1 (5 bases). V was shortened by 3 bases and J by 4 bases, with 12 bases between the two germline ends. This CDR3 has 14 residues. Germline V gives CDR1 LNHDA, CDR2 SQIVND (reference sequence).

This clone was picked up one time. V and J are TRBV9 and TRBJ2-1; the match to TRBD2 covers 8 bases. Trimming took 5 bases from V and 0 from J; bases not matched to a gene: 7. Germline assignment: CDR1 SGDLS and CDR2 YYNGEE. The CDR3 has 16 residues. The CDR3 nucleotides are TGTGCCAGCAGTCTGAGACTAGCGAGCTCCTACAATGAGCAGTTCTTC. Its protein is CASSLRLASSYNEQFF.